This TCR beta chain was identified in a study of blood T cell repertoires in COVID-19. Across the study: Specimens from acute and convalescent COVID-19 originated in the United States, Italy and Spain. Sources were T cells, B-cell-depleted T cells, or PBMCs; the material itself was cDNA or gDNA.

In the authors' workflow: From reference gene primer amplification, estimates of nucleated cell counts were derived. Some clones are missing from TCRdb's copy, which holds only in-frame ones; the method was immunoSEQ multiplex PCR. The DNA was the basis for D and trimming; V, J and clone size are from that table. The table shows some 120,000 clones, with about 76% occurring only once. The germline gives CDR1 SGHAT, CDR2 FQNNGV. V lost 5 bases, J lost 4 bases, and 14 bases lay in between. CDR3 size: 14 residues. The specimen was peripheral blood. The chain recombines TRBV11-2 with TRBJ2-5; TRBD2 might be the D (5 bases). The sequence was collected from a man older than 75 with acute or convalescent COVID-19. The CDR3 region is CASSRAGVVETQYF. The CDR3 DNA is TGTGCCAGCAGCCGCGCCGGGGTAGTAGAGACCCAGTACTTC.